This TCR beta chain stems from a study of response to subunit inactivated influenza vaccine. General study points: The authors suggested that every seasonal influenza vaccination recruits few new T cells.

This clonotype showed up just a few times. What it binds is unknown. TCRdb used MiXCR to reprocess the RT-PCR reads, holding one entry per CDR3 protein. The sample holds around 320,000 distinct CDR3 sequences; roughly 22% are singletons and the top ten take around 10%. Germline V lookup: CDR1 SQVTM, CDR2 ANQGSEA. This CDR3 comprises 14 residues. With V trimmed by 6 bases and J by 7 bases, 10 bases remained unmatched. V usage is TRBV29-1 and J usage is TRBJ2-1, with 9 positions matching TRBD2. The source was PBMCs from blood, collected less than 22 months after vaccination. The sequence was obtained from a man aged 45 to 75 who received an inactivated influenza vaccine. The CDR3 DNA is TGCAGCGTCCTACGGACTAGCGTGCGGAATGAGCAGTTCTTC. Translating it yields CSVLRTSVRNEQFF.